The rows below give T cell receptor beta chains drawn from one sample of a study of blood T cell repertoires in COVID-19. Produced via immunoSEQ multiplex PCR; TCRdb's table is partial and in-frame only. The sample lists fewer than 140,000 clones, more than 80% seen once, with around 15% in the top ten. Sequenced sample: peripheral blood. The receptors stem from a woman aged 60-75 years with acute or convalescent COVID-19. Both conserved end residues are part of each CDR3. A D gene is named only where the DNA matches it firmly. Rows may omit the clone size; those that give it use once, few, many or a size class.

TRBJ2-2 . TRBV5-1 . CASSLLQNTGELFF TGCGCCAGCAGCTTACTACAAAACACCGGGGAGCTGTTTTTT
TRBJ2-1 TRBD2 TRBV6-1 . CASNEAGGLEQFF TGTGCCAGCAATGAAGCGGGAGGTCTTGAGCAGTTCTTC
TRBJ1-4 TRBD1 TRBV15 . CATSSLRGPDEKLFF TGTGCCACCAGCAGTCTCAGGGGGCCGGATGAAAAACTGTTTTTT
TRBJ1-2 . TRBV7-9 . CASSSADRVDYGYTF TGTGCCAGCAGCTCAGCCGACCGGGTCGACTATGGCTACACCTTC
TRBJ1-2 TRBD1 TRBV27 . CASSQRTGGGYTF TGTGCCAGCAGTCAACGGACAGGGGGTGGCTACACCTTC
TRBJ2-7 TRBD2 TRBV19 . CASSRLIAGSGSYEQYF TGTGCCAGTAGTCGTCTAATAGCGGGGAGTGGCTCCTACGAGCAGTACTTC
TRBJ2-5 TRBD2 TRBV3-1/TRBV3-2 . CASSHGTSGSETQYF TGTGCCAGCAGCCATGGGACTAGCGGGAGTGAGACCCAGTACTTC
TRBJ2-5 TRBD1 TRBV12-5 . CASGSGTGGETQYF TGTGCTAGTGGTTCCGGGACAGGGGGAGAGACCCAGTACTTC
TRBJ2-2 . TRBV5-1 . CASSLRHPNTGELFF TGCGCCAGCAGCTTACGACATCCGAACACCGGGGAGCTGTTTTTT
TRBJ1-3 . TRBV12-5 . CASGPGEGAGNTIYF TGTGCTAGTGGTCCGGGCGAGGGTGCGGGCAACACCATATATTTT
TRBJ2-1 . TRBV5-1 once CASSLGYRPSAQGEQFF TGCGCCAGCAGCTTGGGATACCGGCCTAGCGCCCAGGGTGAGCAGTTCTTC
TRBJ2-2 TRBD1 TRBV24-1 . CATSGSRERQGNTGELFF TGTGCCACCAGTGGCTCCAGAGAACGACAGGGGAACACCGGGGAGCTGTTTTTT
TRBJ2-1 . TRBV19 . CASSLGGAVNEQFF TGTGCCAGTAGCCTAGGGGGGGCCGTCAATGAGCAGTTCTTC